A selection of T cell receptor beta chains follows, all from one sample in a study of shared clonotypes between healthy human individuals. TCRdb's table, derived via immunoSEQ multiplex PCR, lists solely in-frame clones and lacks some. This sample has around 2.1 million clones, with 90% to 97% found just once. The specimen sequenced was naive CD4+ T cells sorted from blood. The receptor source for this set is a young man in good health. The CDR3 runs from the conserved cysteine through the conserved F or W. A D gene is named only where the DNA matches it firmly. Not every row has a clone size; where given, it reads once, few, many or a size class.

D gene | V gene | clone size | CDR3 protein
TRBD1 | TRBV5-1 | - | CASSTTGTGNTGELFF
- | TRBV12-5 | - | CASGFGDDQPQHF
- | TRBV5-1 | - | CASSFTRGTEAFF
TRBD1 | TRBV30 | - | CAWSPDRGTEAFF
- | TRBV21-1 | - | CASSKVTTQLFNSSPLHF
TRBD2 | TRBV10-2 | once | CASSERRGGHNEQFF
- | TRBV18 | - | CASSPLELSGNTIYF
- | TRBV14 | - | CASSPIALGVEACTQYF
- | TRBV15 | - | CATSRGVGDEKLFF
- | TRBV10-2 | - | CASSDWGLILAKNIQYF
- | TRBV5-1 | once | CASSLARVNTEAFF
- | TRBV6-6 | - | CASSYTAWSEQFF
TRBD1 | TRBV18 | - | CASSPAGQGINEQFF
TRBD1 | TRBV14 | - | CASSRDRIYGYTF
- | TRBV27 | - | CASSFGTVSTYTQYF
- | TRBV5-1 | - | CASSPGDRTRSYEQYF
TRBD1 | TRBV2 | - | CASSSGQGAGRNGYTF
- | TRBV5-1 | - | CASSSIRPLQETQYF
TRBD2 | TRBV2 | - | CASSYFRLAGDTDTQYF
- | TRBV7-9 | - | CASSRVETQYF
- | TRBV18 | - | CASSSQGNTGELFF
TRBD1 | TRBV18 | - | CASSPPGQGGPTSNQPQHF
TRBD1 | TRBV10-3 | - | CATQGADTGELFF
TRBD2 | TRBV7-9 | few | CASSLGASGNHEQYF
- | TRBV27 | - | CASSRSYNEQFF
- | TRBV7-2 | - | CASSTTVSNQPQHF
TRBD1 | TRBV27 | - | CASSRDSSTDTQYF
TRBD1 | TRBV7-7 | - | CASSSDRGETQYF
- | TRBV4-3 | - | CASSQEGNEPQHF
- | TRBV19 | few | CASIGCLPRGKETQYF
- | TRBV10-1 | - | CASSESIRDVGDTQYF
TRBD1 | TRBV6-6 | - | CASSVDRDFLGYTF
- | TRBV5-1 | - | CASSLIGDTETQYF
TRBD2 | TRBV4-3 | - | CASSQTGGEMDEQYF
- | TRBV15 | - | CATSREYQGPYEQYF
- | TRBV11-2 | once | CASSLRRGRTDTQYF
- | TRBV10-3 | once | CAISESPGGETQYF
- | TRBV28 | once | CASSLFPGSSGTGELFF
TRBD2 | TRBV10-3 | - | CASGGGSSYNEQFF
TRBD2 | TRBV5-4 | - | CASTDPTGGSGELFF
- | TRBV28 | - | CASSWDGYSNQPQHF
- | TRBV10-3 | - | CAISEKKDGRAFF
- | TRBV15 | - | CATSPRGSVPSYEQYF
- | TRBV6-1 | few | CASRRGLVGGELFF
- | TRBV28 | - | CASRGVGSPLHF
- | TRBV7-2 | - | CASSLNGGSYNEQFF
TRBD2 | TRBV7-9 | once | CASSRGLAGVDEQYF
- | TRBV19 | - | CAEEPYDYEQYF
TRBD2 | TRBV10-3 | - | CAISEWGLAGYNEQFF
- | TRBV2 | - | CASQEANYGYTF
TRBD2 | TRBV27 | - | CASRPGLANYEQYF
- | TRBV30 | - | CAWRSGIGYTEAFF
- | TRBV7-9 | - | CASSREGEAVWEQFF
- | TRBV7-2 | - | CASSLSHRYEQYF